A single sample gave rise to the 6 T cell receptor beta chains below, sequenced in a study of cytomegalovirus exposure and HLA in healthy donors (dated by TCRdb to about 2017). Library creation used the immunoSEQ multiplex PCR assay. The multiplex PCR relied on a mix of 60 forward primers for TCR Vbeta segments and 13 reverse primers for TCR Jbeta segments. The table was pulled from immuneACCESS by TCRdb, which kept in-frame rearrangements only. Such tables lose some clones; where checked, under half of the loss comes from unresolved V genes, and the rest has no known cause. The sample table contains some 200,000 clones; only one count was recorded for just under 70% of them. 2% to 3% of the sample is in the top ten clones. The specimen was PBMCs. The receptors shown here come from a man aged 35 to 55 in good health and CMV-seropositive.

For this clone: This same CDR3 is encoded by further DNA sequences in the sample. The V call is TRBV5-8, the J call TRBJ2-7; 9 nucleotides line up with TRBD2. Germline values: CDR1 SGHTS, CDR2 YDEGEE. The trim removed 3 bases at V and 4 bases at J, leaving 8 bases unmatched. This CDR3 is built from 15 residues. CDR3 coding DNA: TGTGCCAGCAGCTATGGAGGCGGGGGGGCTTACGAGCAGTACTTC. Translation gives CASSYGGGGAYEQYF.

This clone was seen a handful of times. CDR3 DNA sequence: TGTGCCAGCAGCTGGGGCACTTCAGATACGCAGTATTTT. Translation gives CASSWGTSDTQYF. The chain recombines TRBV7-2 with TRBJ2-3; perhaps TRBD1 as D (5 bases). The CDR3 runs to 13 residues. Trimming took 4 bases from V and 4 from J, leaving 9 bases between them. The germline CDR1 and CDR2 sequences are SGHTA and FQGNSA.

This clone was counted between two and nine times. The gene calls are TRBV19 and TRBJ1-5; 7 positions agree with TRBD1. Germline V gene data show CDR1 as LNHDA and CDR2 as SQIVND (reference sequence). The ends lost 7 bases at V and 5 bases at J; junction bases unmatched: 17. The CDR3 is made up of 17 amino acids. The CDR3 sequence: CASTPTGAGTAYQPQHF. The CDR3 DNA follows: TGTGCCAGTACTCCCACTGGAGCCGGGACAGCATATCAGCCCCAGCATTTT.

This rearrangement joins TRBV4-3 to TRBJ2-3, with D tentatively TRBD2 (5 bases). CDR3 length: 13 residues. V was pared by 0 bases and J by 7 bases, with 8 bases between. Germline-derived CDR1 and CDR2 are LGHNA and YSLEER. CDR3 in DNA: TGCGCCAGCAGCCAAGATTCGGGGTATACGCAGTATTTT. Protein product: CASSQDSGYTQYF.

The chain uses TRBV6-6 and TRBJ2-7, with D perhaps TRBD1 (6 bases). Germline lookup yields CDR1 MNHNY and CDR2 SVGAGI (reference sequence). The germline V and J ends were trimmed by 6 bases and 6 bases, with 18 bases remaining between them. CDR3 size: 14 residues. The CDR3 DNA follows: TGTGCCAGCAGCCAACAGGGTTTAAGGAGCGAGCAGTACTTC. Amino acid sequence: CASSQQGLRSEQYF.

The chain recombines TRBV7-2 with TRBJ2-7; 8 positions match TRBD2. Germline-derived CDR1 and CDR2 are SGHTA and FQGNSA. The CDR3 is 14 amino acids. V shed 5 bases and J 0 bases; nucleotides not matched to a gene: 3. The CDR3 region has the DNA TGTGCCAGCAGCGCCGGGACTAGCTCCTACGAGCAGTACTTC. Encoded protein: CASSAGTSSYEQYF. The full variable domain, with the rest looked up from reference TRBV7-2 and TRBJ2-7, is GAGVSQSPSNKVTEKGKDVELRCDPISGHTALYWYRQSLGQGLEFLIYFQGNSAPDKSGLPSDRFSAERTGGSVSTLTIQRTQQEDSAVYLCASSAGTSSYEQYFGPGTRLTVT.